This T cell receptor (beta chain) originates from a study of multiple sclerosis patients with progressive multifocal leukoencephalopathy. Background on the study: Longitudinal control samples came from natalizumab-treated multiple sclerosis patients without PML.

Only in-frame clones appear in the TCRdb table, and some are missing; sequencing was by immunoSEQ multiplex PCR. The repertoire holds 25,000 to 35,000 clones, roughly 91% seen once, with around 0.96% in the top ten. CDR3 length: 15 residues. Germline V CDR1 and CDR2: MNHNY, SVGAGI (reference sequence). V shed 5 bases and J shed 2 bases, with 13 bases lying between them. Described time point: before natalizumab initiation. The T0 samples predate the first natalizumab infusion. The V call is TRBV6-6, the J call TRBJ1-5, with a weak D call TRBD1 (5 bases). Sequencing was carried out using PBMCs. The source is a human donor with multiple sclerosis. CDR3 sequence reads: CASSASGLRNQPQHF. For the CDR3, the DNA is TGTGCCAGCAGTGCTTCGGGACTACGCAATCAGCCCCAGCATTTT.